The rows below give T cell receptor beta chains drawn from one sample of a study of T cell responses to AZD1222 COVID-19 vaccine. Sequenced by immunoSEQ multiplex PCR; TCRdb stores in-frame clones only, minus some. The sample consists of roughly 120,000 clones, around 87% of them appearing once. Sequencing used peripheral blood, obtained 28 days after the second AZD1222 dose. The origin of the receptors is an adult who received the AZD1222 COVID-19 vaccine. Both conserved end residues are part of each CDR3. D genes are given only for firm matches. Clone size is stated in some rows and not others, as once, few, many or a class when expanded.

D | J | V | size | CDR3 | DNA
TRBD2 | TRBJ2-3 | TRBV5-4 | NA | CASSSPLREKGDTQYF | TGTGCCAGCAGCTCACCTCTGCGGGAGAAGGGAGATACGCAGTATTTT
NA | TRBJ1-1 | TRBV9 | NA | CASSLGPPNTEAFF | TGTGCCAGCAGCTTGGGACCGCCGAACACTGAAGCTTTCTTT
NA | TRBJ2-7 | TRBV28 | NA | CASSLIAGYYEQYF | TGTGCCAGCAGTTTGATCGCCGGATACTACGAGCAGTACTTC
TRBD1 | TRBJ1-1 | TRBV12-5 | NA | CASGLQGATEAFF | TGTGCTAGTGGGCTACAGGGGGCCACTGAAGCTTTCTTT
NA | TRBJ2-7 | TRBV27 | NA | CASRRDSSSYEQYF | TGTGCCAGCAGGCGGGACTCCAGCTCCTACGAGCAGTACTTC
TRBD1 | TRBJ1-5 | TRBV5-5 | NA | CASSFLYRDRVVSQPQHF | TGTGCCAGCAGCTTCCTCTACCGGGACAGGGTGGTAAGCCAGCCCCAGCATTTT
NA | TRBJ2-1 | TRBV27 | NA | CASSLGGSYNEQFF | TGTGCCAGCAGTTTAGGGGGGTCCTACAATGAGCAGTTCTTC
NA | TRBJ2-7 | TRBV7-8 | NA | CASSLAKTRDPLPAYEQYF | TGTGCCAGCAGCTTAGCGAAAACCCGGGACCCACTACCGGCCTACGAGCAGTACTTC
NA | TRBJ1-1 | TRBV29-1 | NA | CSVEDQRQRSRIAFF | TGCAGCGTTGAAGACCAGCGACAGAGATCTCGGATAGCTTTCTTT
NA | TRBJ1-2 | TRBV7-9 | NA | CASSSVGGTYGYTF | TGTGCCAGCAGCTCCGTGGGGGGAACCTATGGCTACACCTTC
TRBD1 | TRBJ2-3 | TRBV6-2/TRBV6-3 | NA | CASSPGDRGIDTQYF | TGTGCCAGCAGCCCTGGGGACAGGGGAATAGATACGCAGTATTTT
NA | TRBJ1-2 | TRBV30 | NA | CAWSASGRNYGYTF | TGTGCCTGGAGTGCTTCGGGACGAAACTATGGCTACACCTTC
TRBD2 | TRBJ2-1 | TRBV6-5 | NA | CASSPLAGGYNEQFF | TGTGCCAGCAGCCCCCTAGCGGGAGGGTACAATGAGCAGTTCTTC
NA | TRBJ2-2 | TRBV6-5 | NA | CASSYSDWVGGELFF | TGTGCCAGCAGTTACTCCGACTGGGTTGGCGGGGAGCTGTTTTTT
NA | TRBJ1-2 | TRBV6-5 | NA | CATSSNYGYTF | TGTGCCACCAGTAGTAACTATGGCTACACCTTC
NA | TRBJ1-1 | TRBV28 | NA | CATRRGNTEAFF | TGTGCCACCAGAAGGGGTAACACTGAAGCTTTCTTT
NA | TRBJ1-1 | TRBV11-2 | NA | CASSLAGGTEAFF | TGTGCCAGCAGCTTAGCGGGCGGCACTGAAGCTTTCTTT
TRBD2 | TRBJ2-1 | TRBV15 | NA | CATSRELAGGNEQFF | TGTGCCACCAGCAGAGAATTAGCGGGAGGGAATGAGCAGTTCTTC
TRBD2 | TRBJ2-1 | TRBV5-1 | NA | CASSPGGDNEQFF | TGCGCCAGCAGCCCGGGGGGTGACAATGAGCAGTTCTTC
TRBD2 | TRBJ2-7 | TRBV9 | NA | CASSVASGAATYEQYF | TGTGCCAGCAGCGTAGCGAGCGGGGCCGCTACCTACGAGCAGTACTTC
NA | TRBJ2-1 | TRBV4-3 | once | CASSQDRGLRAGDEQFF | TGCGCCAGCAGCCAAGACAGGGGACTAAGGGCGGGGGATGAGCAGTTCTTC
NA | TRBJ2-7 | TRBV9 | once | CASSVGISPGDEQYF | TGTGCCAGCAGCGTAGGGATTTCGCCCGGAGACGAGCAGTACTTC
NA | TRBJ2-1 | TRBV7-2 | NA | CASSLNPLSYNEQFF | TGTGCCAGCAGCTTAAATCCCCTCTCCTACAATGAGCAGTTCTTC
NA | TRBJ1-5 | TRBV27 | NA | CASSLYGQPQHF | TGTGCCAGCAGTTTATATGGTCAGCCCCAGCATTTT
TRBD2 | TRBJ2-5 | TRBV9 | NA | CASSPGTSNKETQYF | TGTGCCAGCAGCCCGGGGACTAGCAATAAAGAGACCCAGTACTTC
NA | TRBJ1-3 | TRBV7-2 | few | CASSLGGLSRASGNTIYF | TGTGCCAGCAGCTTAGGGGGGTTGAGTAGGGCCTCTGGAAACACCATATATTTT
NA | TRBJ2-3 | TRBV6-2/TRBV6-3 | NA | CASSRSSTDTQYF | TGTGCCAGCAGCAGATCTAGCACAGATACGCAGTATTTT
NA | TRBJ2-1 | TRBV7-2 | NA | CASSRDREQFF | TGTGCCAGCAGCCGAGACAGGGAGCAGTTCTTC
TRBD1 | TRBJ1-2 | TRBV7-9 | NA | CASSLTDRVIGGYTF | TGTGCCAGCAGCTTGACGGACAGGGTAATCGGCGGCTACACCTTC
NA | TRBJ2-7 | TRBV5-1 | NA | CASSLRDLNEQYF | TGCGCCAGCAGTCTCAGGGATTTGAACGAGCAGTACTTC
NA | TRBJ1-2 | TRBV30 | NA | CAWRRGMYGYTF | TGTGCCTGGAGGAGGGGGATGTATGGCTACACCTTC
NA | TRBJ1-2 | TRBV4-3 | NA | CASSQVKSNYGYTF | TGCGCCAGCAGCCAAGTAAAGTCGAACTATGGCTACACCTTC
TRBD2 | TRBJ2-1 | TRBV13 | NA | CASSFRTSGKHNEQFF | TGTGCCAGCAGCTTCCGAACTAGCGGGAAACACAATGAGCAGTTCTTC
TRBD1 | TRBJ1-2 | TRBV7-6 | NA | CASSLFTGGDYGYTF | TGTGCCAGCAGCTTATTTACAGGGGGTGACTATGGCTACACCTTC
NA | TRBJ2-1 | TRBV7-9 | many | CASSLAVAINEQFF | TGTGCCAGCAGCTTAGCCGTAGCGATCAATGAGCAGTTCTTC
NA | TRBJ1-1 | TRBV2 | NA | CASSERQNTEAFF | TGTGCCAGCAGTGAGCGACAGAACACTGAAGCTTTCTTT
NA | TRBJ2-1 | TRBV10-2 | NA | CARSPGQGYNEQFF | TGCGCCAGGTCCCCAGGGCAAGGGTACAATGAGCAGTTCTTC
TRBD1 | TRBJ1-2 | TRBV7-9 | once | CASSPQRTGSGGYTF | TGTGCCAGCAGCCCCCAAAGGACAGGGAGTGGAGGCTACACCTTC
NA | TRBJ2-4 | TRBV23-1 | once | CASSQSGKEDTTKNIQYF | TGCGCCAGCAGTCAATCGGGAAAGGAGGATACCACCAAAAACATTCAGTACTTC
TRBD2 | TRBJ2-3 | TRBV18 | NA | CASSPPGRGTDTQYF | TGTGCCAGCTCACCACCCGGGAGGGGCACAGATACGCAGTATTTT
NA | TRBJ2-2 | TRBV10-2 | NA | CAITTGRVVGELFF | TGCGCCATCACGACAGGGAGGGTAGTCGGGGAGCTGTTTTTT
NA | TRBJ2-5 | TRBV13 | NA | CASSLQVVGGLETQYF | TGTGCCAGCAGCCTCCAAGTGGTGGGAGGTTTAGAGACCCAGTACTTC
NA | TRBJ2-3 | TRBV7-4 | NA | CASSLKGGTSTDTQYF | TGTGCCAGCAGCTTAAAGGGGGGAACAAGCACAGATACGCAGTATTTT
TRBD2 | TRBJ2-1 | TRBV27 | NA | CASSPVAGGYEQFF | TGTGCCAGCAGCCCCGTAGCGGGGGGGTACGAGCAGTTCTTC
NA | TRBJ1-2 | TRBV7-9 | NA | CASSLGTYGYTF | TGTGCCAGCAGCTTGGGTACTTATGGCTACACCTTC
NA | TRBJ1-4 | TRBV28 | NA | CASTERGRGAEKLFF | TGTGCCAGCACCGAGAGGGGCAGGGGCGCTGAAAAACTGTTTTTT
NA | TRBJ2-7 | TRBV7-2 | once | CASSFSPGPTEQYF | TGTGCCAGCAGCTTTTCCCCGGGCCCCACCGAGCAGTACTTC
TRBD1 | TRBJ2-4 | TRBV15 | NA | CATSRDPSGQGVSKVQYF | TGTGCCACCAGCAGAGACCCGTCGGGACAGGGGGTCTCCAAGGTTCAGTACTTC
NA | TRBJ2-7 | TRBV6-5 | NA | CASSMAYEQYF | TGTGCCAGCAGTATGGCATACGAGCAGTACTTC